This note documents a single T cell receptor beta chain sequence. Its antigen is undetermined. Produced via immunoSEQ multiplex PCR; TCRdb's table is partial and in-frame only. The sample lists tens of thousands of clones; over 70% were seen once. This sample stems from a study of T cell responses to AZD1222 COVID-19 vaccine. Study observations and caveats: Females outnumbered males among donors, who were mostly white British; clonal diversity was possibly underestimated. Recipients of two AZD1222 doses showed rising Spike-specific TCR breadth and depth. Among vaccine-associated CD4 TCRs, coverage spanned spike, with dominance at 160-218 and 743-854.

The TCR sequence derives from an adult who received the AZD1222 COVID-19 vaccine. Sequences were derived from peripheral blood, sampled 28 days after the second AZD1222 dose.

CDR3 in amino acids: CASSEGQGSFYEQYF. CDR3 nucleotide sequence: TGTGCCAGCAGCGAAGGACAGGGGAGTTTCTACGAGCAGTACTTC. This rearrangement joins TRBV5-4 to TRBJ2-7; TRBD1 aligns across 9 bases. V lost 4 bases, J lost 3 bases, and 8 bases stayed unmatched. Per germline, CDR1 SGHNT and CDR2 YYREEE (reference sequence). The CDR3 has 15 amino acids. Full variable domain (rest looked up from reference TRBV5-4 and TRBJ2-7): ETGVTQSPTHLIKTRGQQVTLRCSSQSGHNTVSWYQQALGQGPQFIFQYYREEENGRGNFPPRFSGLQFPNYSSELNVNALELDDSALYLCASSEGQGSFYEQYFGPGTRLTVT.